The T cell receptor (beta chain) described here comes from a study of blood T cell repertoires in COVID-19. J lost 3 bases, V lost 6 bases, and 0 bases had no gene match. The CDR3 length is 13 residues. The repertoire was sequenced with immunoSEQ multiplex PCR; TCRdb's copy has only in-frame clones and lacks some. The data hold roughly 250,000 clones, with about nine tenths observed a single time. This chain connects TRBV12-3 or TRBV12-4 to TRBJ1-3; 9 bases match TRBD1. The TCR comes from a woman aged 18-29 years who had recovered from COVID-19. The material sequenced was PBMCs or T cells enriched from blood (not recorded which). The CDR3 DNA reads TGTGCCAGCAGGGGACAGGGTGGAAACACCATATATTTT. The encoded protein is CASRGQGGNTIYF.